This section outlines one T cell receptor beta chain sequence together with its context. The repertoire was sequenced with immunoSEQ multiplex PCR; TCRdb's copy has only in-frame clones and lacks some. Of more than 100,000 clones in the sample, 84% were seen once. The data were obtained in a study of blood T cell repertoires in COVID-19. Study-wide context: Acute and convalescent COVID-19 specimens originated in the United States, Italy and Spain. T cells, B-cell-depleted T cells, or PBMCs supplied cDNA or gDNA.

Per the germline V gene, CDR1 is SGHDT and CDR2 is YYEEEE. The CDR3 totals 17 residues. V was clipped by 4 bases and J by 5 bases, with 21 bases between them. The sequence came from a woman aged 25 to 39 who had recovered from COVID-19. Sequencing used peripheral blood. The rearrangement links TRBV5-6 to TRBJ1-4; D not resolved. The CDR3 DNA is TGTGCCAGCAGCCCTGTGGGAGGAGGCCGAGGGAATGAAAAACTGTTTTTT. Translated, it gives CASSPVGGGRGNEKLFF.